Below, 9 T cell receptor beta chains from the same sample are listed, as sequenced in a study of PD-L1 blockade in urothelial cancer. Profiling relied on immunoSEQ multiplex PCR, and the TCRdb table lists in-frame clones only, not all of them. The sample consists of 50,000 to 65,000 clones, roughly 86% of them appearing once. Specimen: PBMCs, collected around atezolizumab (anti-PD-L1) treatment. The receptor set was obtained from a man aged 50 or older with urothelial cancer.

The V call is TRBV28, the J call TRBJ2-7; TRBD2 matches at 7 bases. Trimming took 6 bases from V and 2 from J; bases not matched to a gene: 13. The CDR3 has 16 amino acids. Per the germline V gene, CDR1 is MDHEN and CDR2 is SYDVKM. The CDR3 DNA follows: TGTGCCAGCAGCCCACTCGGTCTAGCGGCGCCCTACGAGCAGTACTTC. Amino acids: CASSPLGLAAPYEQYF.

The chain joins TRBV5-4 to TRBJ1-1; tentative D call: TRBD1 (6 bases). Trimming took off 4 bases at V and 4 bases at J, with 20 bases between the two ends. Germline V gives CDR1 SGHNT, CDR2 YYREEE (reference sequence). The length of the CDR3 is 16 residues. CDR3 in DNA: TGTGCCAGCAGCCCCCCCGGGACATTAGAAGGCACTGAAGCTTTCTTT. This encodes CASSPPGTLEGTEAFF.

The chain employs TRBV5-1 and TRBJ1-2; the match to TRBD1 covers 8 bases. V lost 7 bases, J lost 5 bases, and 10 bases stayed unmatched. Germline lookup yields CDR1 SGHRS and CDR2 YFSETQ. The CDR3 sequence is 14 residues long. CDR3 sequence (DNA): TGCGCCAGCCGCCCAGGGGGCAGACTATATGGCTACACCTTC. Its translation: CASRPGGRLYGYTF. The variable domain in full, with the rest retrieved from reference TRBV5-1 and TRBJ1-2, is KAGVTQTPRYLIKTRGQQVTLSCSPISGHRSVSWYQQTPGQGLQFLFEYFSETQRNKGNFPGRFSGRQFSNSRSEMNVSTLELGDSALYLCASRPGGRLYGYTFGSGTRLTVV.

V gene TRBV5-1 combines with J gene TRBJ2-1, with 10 bases identical to TRBD2. V was clipped by 4 bases and J by 4 bases; unmatched bases: 11. This CDR3 contains 17 residues. Germline CDR1 and CDR2: SGHRS and YFSETQ. The CDR3 nucleotides read TGCGCCAGCAGCACAGGGGGGCTAGCGGGAGCGTACAATGAGCAGTTCTTC. It translates to CASSTGGLAGAYNEQFF. Full variable domain (rest looked up from reference TRBV5-1 and TRBJ2-1): KAGVTQTPRYLIKTRGQQVTLSCSPISGHRSVSWYQQTPGQGLQFLFEYFSETQRNKGNFPGRFSGRQFSNSRSEMNVSTLELGDSALYLCASSTGGLAGAYNEQFFGPGTRLTVL.

This rearrangement joins TRBV23-1 to TRBJ2-7, with 11 bases identical to TRBD2. TRBV23-1 is an ORF, with its function uncertain. The length of the CDR3 is 17 residues. V shed 8 bases and J 4 bases; nucleotides not matched to a gene: 16. CDR3 in amino acids: CASLGRNSGRETYEQYF. DNA of the CDR3: TGCGCCAGCCTCGGGAGAAATAGCGGGAGGGAAACATACGAGCAGTACTTC.

This clone appeared a single time. This chain connects TRBV28 to TRBJ1-2; the D is unclear. The CDR3 is 13 amino acids. Deletions cut 6 bases from V and 8 bases from J, with 16 bases between. Germline V gene sequence: CDR1 MDHEN, CDR2 SYDVKM. CDR3 sequence: CASSRGEGRGYTF. CDR3 coding DNA: TGTGCCAGCAGCCGCGGGGAGGGCCGGGGCTACACCTTC.

The chain couples TRBV10-1 to TRBJ2-7; TRBD2 matches 11 bases. CDR3 length equals 16 residues. The trim removed 0 bases at V and 6 bases at J, leaving 7 bases unmatched. The germline CDR1 and CDR2 sequences are WNHNN and SYGVQD (reference sequence). The CDR3 reads CASSESGLAGGGEQYF. In nucleotides, the CDR3 is TGCGCCAGCAGTGAGTCGGGGCTAGCGGGAGGTGGCGAGCAGTACTTC.

The genes are TRBV28 and TRBJ2-7, with 8 bases that match TRBD1. V was pared by 2 bases and J by 6 bases, with 6 bases of the junction left unmatched. This CDR3 contains 14 residues. Germline V gives CDR1 MDHEN, CDR2 SYDVKM. CDR3 in DNA: TGTGCCAGCAGTTTACGCGGACAGGGCCGCGAGCAGTACTTC. It translates to CASSLRGQGREQYF.

This clone was recorded only once. This chain connects TRBV16 to TRBJ2-2; D is unclear. The CDR3 totals 14 residues. CDR1 and CDR2 from the germline V gene are KGHSY and FQNENV. Trimming took off 4 bases at V and 5 bases at J, with 11 bases between the two ends. The CDR3 here is CASSRLTGTGELFF. The DNA of the CDR3 is TGTGCCAGCAGCCGGCTTACCGGGACCGGGGAGCTGTTTTTT.